The clone carrying this TCR beta chain was counted once. The target antigen is unknown. This sample was taken from a study of radiotherapy plus CTLA-4 blockade in lung cancer. The study, taken as a whole, reports: The study found tumor-derived TCR clones expanded in blood after radiotherapy plus ipilimumab. Early blood T cell clone dynamics, with interferon-beta, were reported to best predict response.

Libraries were prepared by immunoSEQ multiplex PCR; TCRdb keeps only in-frame clonotypes and omits some of them. The sample has tens of thousands of clones, over 65% seen once. Chemo-refractory metastatic non-small-cell lung cancer patients were treated with focal radiation plus CTLA-4 blockade with ipilimumab. This CDR3 has 15 amino acids. V shed 0 bases and J shed 4 bases, with 9 bases lying between them. Germline values: CDR1 SGHTA, CDR2 FQGTGA. The receptor comes from a human donor with non-small cell lung cancer who had a partial response to radiotherapy plus ipilimumab. The specimen comprised peripheral blood, sampled from a patient treated with radiotherapy plus ipilimumab. The chain links TRBV7-3 to TRBJ2-2; D is possibly TRBD1 (6 bases). The CDR3 nucleotides read TGTGCCAGCAGCTTAACCGCACAGGGCACCGGGGAGCTGTTTTTT. It codes for CASSLTAQGTGELFF.